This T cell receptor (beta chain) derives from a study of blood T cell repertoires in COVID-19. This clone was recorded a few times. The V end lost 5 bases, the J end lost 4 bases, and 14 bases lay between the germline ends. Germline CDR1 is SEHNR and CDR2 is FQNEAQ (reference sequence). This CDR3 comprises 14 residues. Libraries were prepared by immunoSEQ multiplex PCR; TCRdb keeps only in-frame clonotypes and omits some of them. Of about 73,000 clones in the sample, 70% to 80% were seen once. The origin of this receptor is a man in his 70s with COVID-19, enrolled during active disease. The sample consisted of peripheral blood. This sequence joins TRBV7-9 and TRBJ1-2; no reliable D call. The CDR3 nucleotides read TGTGCCAGCAGCGATATCAGGAGGATCTATGGCTACACCTTC. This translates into CASSDIRRIYGYTF.